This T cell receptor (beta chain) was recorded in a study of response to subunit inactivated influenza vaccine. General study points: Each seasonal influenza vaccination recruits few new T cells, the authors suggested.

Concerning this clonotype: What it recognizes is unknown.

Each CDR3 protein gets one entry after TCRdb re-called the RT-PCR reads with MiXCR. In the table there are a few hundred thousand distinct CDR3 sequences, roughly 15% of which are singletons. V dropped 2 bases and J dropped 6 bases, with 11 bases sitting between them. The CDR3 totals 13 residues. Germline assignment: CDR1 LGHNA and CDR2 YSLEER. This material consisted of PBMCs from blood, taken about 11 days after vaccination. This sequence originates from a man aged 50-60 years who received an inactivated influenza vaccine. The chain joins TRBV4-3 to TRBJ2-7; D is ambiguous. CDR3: CASSQLLNGEQYF. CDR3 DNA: TGCGCCAGCAGCCAACTCCTAAACGGCGAGCAGTACTTC.